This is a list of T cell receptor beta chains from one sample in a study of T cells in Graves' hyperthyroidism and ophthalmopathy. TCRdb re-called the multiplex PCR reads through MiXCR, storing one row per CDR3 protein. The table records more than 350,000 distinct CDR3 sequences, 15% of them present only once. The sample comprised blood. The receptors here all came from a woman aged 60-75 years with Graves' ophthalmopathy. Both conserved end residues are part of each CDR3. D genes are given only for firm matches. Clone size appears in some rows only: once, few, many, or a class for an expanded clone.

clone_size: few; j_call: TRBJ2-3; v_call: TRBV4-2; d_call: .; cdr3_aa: CASSQRVTSTDTQYF; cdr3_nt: TGTGCCAGCAGCCAAAGGGTAACTAGCACAGATACGCAGTATTTT
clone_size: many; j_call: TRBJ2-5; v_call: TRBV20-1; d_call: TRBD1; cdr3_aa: CSATGQGGEQETQYF; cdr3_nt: TGCAGTGCCACGGGACAGGGTGGGGAGCAAGAGACCCAGTACTTC
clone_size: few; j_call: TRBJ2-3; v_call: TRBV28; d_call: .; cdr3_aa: CASRPTTTDTQYF; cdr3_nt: TGTGCCAGCAGACCCACCACCACAGATACGCAGTATTTT
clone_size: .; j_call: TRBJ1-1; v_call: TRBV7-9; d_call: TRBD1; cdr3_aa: CASSDRGGAFF; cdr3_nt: TGTGCCAGCAGCGACAGGGGTGGAGCTTTCTTT
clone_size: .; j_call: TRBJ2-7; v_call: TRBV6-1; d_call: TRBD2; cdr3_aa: CASSWAGGVEQYF; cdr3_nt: TGTGCCAGCAGTTGGGCCGGGGGGGTCGAGCAGTACTTC
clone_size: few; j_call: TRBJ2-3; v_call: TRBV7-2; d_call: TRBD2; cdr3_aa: CASSLVGLVLQSDTQYF; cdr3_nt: TGTGCCAGCAGCTTAGTAGGACTAGTACTACAGTCAGATACGCAGTATTTT
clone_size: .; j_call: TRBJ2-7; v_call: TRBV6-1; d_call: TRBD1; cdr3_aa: CAARDSYEQYF; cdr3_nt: TGTGCCGCCCGGGACAGCTACGAGCAGTACTTC
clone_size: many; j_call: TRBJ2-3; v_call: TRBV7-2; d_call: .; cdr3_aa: CASSNGGQRTDTQYF; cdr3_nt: TGTGCCAGCAGTAACGGGGGGCAAAGGACAGATACGCAGTATTTT
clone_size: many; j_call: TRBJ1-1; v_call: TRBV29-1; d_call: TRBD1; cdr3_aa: CSVRGGRGTEAFF; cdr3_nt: TGCAGCGTTAGAGGGGGCCGCGGCACTGAAGCTTTCTTT
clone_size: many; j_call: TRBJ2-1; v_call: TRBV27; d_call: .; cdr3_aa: CASSLLGVDEQFF; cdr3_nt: TGTGCCAGCAGTTTACTCGGGGTGGATGAGCAGTTCTTC
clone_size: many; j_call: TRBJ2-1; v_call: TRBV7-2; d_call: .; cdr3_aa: CASSSRDVGLSYNEQFF; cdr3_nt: TGTGCCAGCAGCTCCCGGGACGTAGGTCTCTCCTACAATGAGCAGTTCTTC
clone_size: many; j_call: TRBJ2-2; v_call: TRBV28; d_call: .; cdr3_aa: CASSYLLRGTKNTGELFF; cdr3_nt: TGTGCCAGCAGTTACCTCCTCCGAGGGACAAAGAACACCGGGGAGCTGTTTTTT
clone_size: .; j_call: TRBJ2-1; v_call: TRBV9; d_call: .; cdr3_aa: CASSVGPQGSVEYYEQFF; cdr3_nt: TGTGCCAGCAGCGTAGGCCCCCAGGGAAGTGTTGAGTACTACGAGCAGTTCTTC
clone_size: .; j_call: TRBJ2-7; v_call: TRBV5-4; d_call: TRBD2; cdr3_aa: CASTPAPLAGFYEQYF; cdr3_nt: TGTGCCAGCACCCCGGCCCCCCTAGCGGGGTTCTACGAGCAGTACTTC
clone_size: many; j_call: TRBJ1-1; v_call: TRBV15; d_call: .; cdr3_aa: CATSWIRVNTEAFF; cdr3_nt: TGTGCCACCAGCTGGATTCGGGTAAACACTGAAGCTTTCTTT
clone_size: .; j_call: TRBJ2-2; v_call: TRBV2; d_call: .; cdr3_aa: CASRAEVAGELFF; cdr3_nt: TGTGCCAGCAGAGCGGAGGTAGCCGGGGAGCTGTTTTTT
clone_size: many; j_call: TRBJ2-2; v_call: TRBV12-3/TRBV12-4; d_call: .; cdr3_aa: CASSLGNIANTGELFF; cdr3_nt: TGTGCCAGCAGTTTAGGAAACATCGCGAACACCGGGGAGCTGTTTTTT
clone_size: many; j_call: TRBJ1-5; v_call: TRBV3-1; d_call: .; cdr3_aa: CASSQGGQGATQHF; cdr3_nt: TGTGCCAGCAGCCAAGGGGGGCAGGGTGCGACCCAGCATTTT
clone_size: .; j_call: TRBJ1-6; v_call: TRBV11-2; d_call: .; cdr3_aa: CASSPGQSGSPLHF; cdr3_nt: TGTGCCAGCAGCCCCGGACAGAGCGGATCACCCCTCCACTTT
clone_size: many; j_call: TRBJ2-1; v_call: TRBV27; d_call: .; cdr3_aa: CASSLAGAQVEQFF; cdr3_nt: TGTGCCAGCAGTTTAGCAGGGGCGCAGGTTGAGCAGTTCTTC
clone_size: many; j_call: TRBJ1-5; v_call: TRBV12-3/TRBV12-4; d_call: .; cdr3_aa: CASSLQGRDQPQHF; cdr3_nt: TGTGCCAGCAGTTTACAGGGACGGGATCAGCCCCAGCATTTT
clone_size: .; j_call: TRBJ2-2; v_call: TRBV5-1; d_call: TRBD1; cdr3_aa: CASSSDRMANTGELFF; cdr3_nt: TGCGCCAGCAGCTCGGACAGGATGGCGAACACCGGGGAGCTGTTTTTT
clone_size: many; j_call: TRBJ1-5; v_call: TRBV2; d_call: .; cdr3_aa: CASSDRTANQPQHF; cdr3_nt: TGTGCCAGCAGTGACCGGACAGCCAATCAGCCCCAGCATTTT
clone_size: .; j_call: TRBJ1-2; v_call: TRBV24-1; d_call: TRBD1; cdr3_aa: CATSETTGDGYTF; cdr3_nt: TGTGCCACCAGTGAGACGACAGGGGATGGCTACACCTTC
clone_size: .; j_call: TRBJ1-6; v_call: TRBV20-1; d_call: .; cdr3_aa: CSAPDHRYNSPLHF; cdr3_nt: TGCAGTGCCCCTGACCATCGGTATAATTCACCCCTCCACTTT
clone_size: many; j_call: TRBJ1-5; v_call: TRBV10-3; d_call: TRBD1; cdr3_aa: CAIRGTGDDQPQHF; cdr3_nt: TGTGCCATCAGGGGGACAGGGGATGATCAGCCCCAGCATTTT
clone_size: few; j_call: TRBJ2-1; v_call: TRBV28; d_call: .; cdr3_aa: CASSPHGGQNEQFF; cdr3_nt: TGTGCCAGCAGTCCCCATGGGGGTCAAAATGAGCAGTTCTTC
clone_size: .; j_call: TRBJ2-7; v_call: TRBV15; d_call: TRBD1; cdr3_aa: CATGTGAYEQYF; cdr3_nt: TGTGCCACCGGGACAGGTGCCTACGAGCAGTACTTC
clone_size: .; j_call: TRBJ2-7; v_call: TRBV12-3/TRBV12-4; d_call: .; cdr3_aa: CASSPPLLAPYEQYF; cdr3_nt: TGTGCCAGCAGTCCACCGCTGCTAGCCCCCTACGAGCAGTACTTC
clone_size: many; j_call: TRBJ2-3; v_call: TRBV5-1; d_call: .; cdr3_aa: CASSLNLLSTDTQYF; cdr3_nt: TGCGCCAGCAGCTTGAATCTCCTGAGCACAGATACGCAGTATTTT
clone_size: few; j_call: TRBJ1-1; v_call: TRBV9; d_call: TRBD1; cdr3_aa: CASSVTGSDTEAFF; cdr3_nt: TGTGCCAGCAGCGTGACAGGGTCAGACACTGAAGCTTTCTTT
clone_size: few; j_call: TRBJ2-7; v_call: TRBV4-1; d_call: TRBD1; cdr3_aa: CASSHDTRDRGIYEQYF; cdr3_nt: TGCGCCAGCAGTCACGACACCCGGGACAGGGGTATATACGAGCAGTACTTC
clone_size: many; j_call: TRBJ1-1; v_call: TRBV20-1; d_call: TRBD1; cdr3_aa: CSARPYRGGTEAFF; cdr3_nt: TGCAGTGCTAGACCCTACAGGGGCGGCACTGAAGCTTTCTTT
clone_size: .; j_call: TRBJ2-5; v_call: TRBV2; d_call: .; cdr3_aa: CASSDYRAEETQYF; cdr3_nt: TGTGCCAGCAGTGACTACAGGGCCGAAGAGACCCAGTACTTC
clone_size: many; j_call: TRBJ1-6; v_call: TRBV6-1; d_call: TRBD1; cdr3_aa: CASRGLRTGVQSPLHF; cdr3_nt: TGTGCCAGCAGAGGACTTCGGACAGGGGTACAGTCACCCCTCCACTTT
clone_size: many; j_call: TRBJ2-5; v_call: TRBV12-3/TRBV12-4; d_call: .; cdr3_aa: CASSRTTGGQETQYF; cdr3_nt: TGTGCCAGCAGTCGGACGACTGGCGGCCAAGAGACCCAGTACTTC
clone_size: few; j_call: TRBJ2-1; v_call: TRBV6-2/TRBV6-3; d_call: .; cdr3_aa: CASSVGTPSKEQFF; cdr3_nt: TGTGCCAGCAGTGTTGGGACTCCTTCTAAGGAGCAGTTCTTC
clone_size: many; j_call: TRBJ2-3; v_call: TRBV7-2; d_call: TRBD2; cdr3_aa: CASSLVLAGPYEDTQYF; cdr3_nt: TGTGCCAGCAGCTTAGTCCTAGCGGGACCTTATGAAGATACGCAGTATTTT
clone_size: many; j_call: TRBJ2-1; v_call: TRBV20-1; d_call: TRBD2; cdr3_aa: CNGRAGNEQFF; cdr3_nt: TGCAACGGGAGGGCCGGGAATGAGCAGTTCTTC
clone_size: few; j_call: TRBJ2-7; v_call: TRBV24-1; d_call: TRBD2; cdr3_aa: CATSDSGTSTAYEQYF; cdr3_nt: TGTGCCACCAGTGATTCCGGGACTAGTACCGCCTACGAGCAGTACTTC